A selection of T cell receptor beta chains follows, all from one sample in a study of blood T cell repertoires in COVID-19. TCRdb's table, derived via immunoSEQ multiplex PCR, lists solely in-frame clones and lacks some. The sample consists of some 87,000 clones, about 83% of them appearing once. The sample taken for sequencing was peripheral blood. Receptors were obtained from a man aged 80 or over with active or convalescent COVID-19. The CDR3 runs from the conserved cysteine through the conserved F or W. The D gene is left open where the match is weak. Only part of the rows carry a size: once, few, many, or a class if the clone is expanded.

j_gene	abundance	d_gene	v_gene	CDR3aa	CDR3nt
TRBJ1-1	-	-	TRBV19	CASSRSVNTEAFF	TGTGCCAGTAGTCGGAGCGTGAACACTGAAGCTTTCTTT
TRBJ2-3	-	TRBD1	TRBV29-1	CSVEGFSTGSSTDTQYF	TGCAGCGTTGAAGGGTTTTCGACAGGGTCGAGCACAGATACGCAGTATTTT
TRBJ1-4	-	TRBD1	TRBV6-5	CASRRQGLGEKLFF	TGTGCCAGCAGGCGACAGGGGCTAGGGGAAAAACTGTTTTTT
TRBJ2-7	-	TRBD1	TRBV9	CASSGAGQGHEQYF	TGTGCCAGCAGCGGCGCGGGACAGGGCCACGAGCAGTACTTC
TRBJ1-3	-	-	TRBV15	CATSRDFTGPGNTIYF	TGTGCCACCAGCAGGGACTTTACAGGGCCTGGAAACACCATATATTTT
TRBJ2-4	-	TRBD1	TRBV7-9	CASSPGTARTLGKNIQYF	TGTGCCAGCAGCCCGGGGACAGCTCGAACCTTGGGGAAAAACATTCAGTACTTC
TRBJ2-7	once	-	TRBV7-2	CASSLQRTYEQYF	TGTGCCAGCAGCTTGCAGCGGACCTACGAGCAGTACTTC
TRBJ2-2	-	TRBD2	TRBV6-6	CASSEGLLLTGELFF	TGTGCCAGCAGCGAGGGACTACTTCTCACCGGGGAGCTGTTTTTT
TRBJ2-7	-	-	TRBV7-9	CASSLAVGVNYEQYF	TGTGCCAGCAGCTTAGCGGTGGGAGTCAACTACGAGCAGTACTTC
TRBJ2-5	-	-	TRBV4-2	CASSQAGGKETQYF	TGTGCCAGCAGCCAAGCGGGCGGGAAAGAGACCCAGTACTTC
TRBJ1-1	-	-	TRBV6-6	CASSHGVPAEAFF	TGTGCCAGCAGTCACGGAGTCCCGGCTGAAGCTTTCTTT
TRBJ1-1	once	-	TRBV11-2	CASSLAGGVIEAFF	TGTGCCAGCAGCTTAGCGGGGGGGGTAATTGAAGCTTTCTTT
TRBJ2-2	-	-	TRBV2	CASSEVGAMNTGELFF	TGTGCCAGCAGTGAAGTGGGGGCAATGAACACCGGGGAGCTGTTTTTT
TRBJ1-1	-	-	TRBV5-1	CASSFRPGLNTEAFF	TGCGCCAGCAGCTTCCGTCCGGGGTTGAACACTGAAGCTTTCTTT
TRBJ1-1	-	TRBD1	TRBV6-6	CASLGQLNTEAFF	TGTGCCAGCTTGGGACAGTTGAACACTGAAGCTTTCTTT
TRBJ1-2	-	TRBD1	TRBV7-2	CASSIRGFDYGYTF	TGTGCCAGCAGCATCAGGGGGTTTGACTATGGCTACACCTTC
TRBJ1-6	-	-	TRBV25-1	CASSEYSRRGNSPLHF	TGTGCCAGCAGTGAATATTCCAGGAGGGGTAATTCACCCCTCCACTTT
TRBJ1-2	-	TRBD1	TRBV10-3	CAISESGMDREDGYTF	TGTGCCATCAGTGAGTCGGGGATGGACAGGGAGGATGGCTACACCTTC
TRBJ1-3	-	-	TRBV7-6	CASSLLGPGNTIYF	TGTGCCAGCAGCTTACTGGGGCCCGGAAACACCATATATTTT
TRBJ2-4	-	TRBD1	TRBV18	CASSPLGGPKNIQYF	TGTGCCAGCTCACCACTAGGGGGCCCCAAAAACATTCAGTACTTC
TRBJ1-1	-	TRBD1	TRBV5-1	CASSSQGPVTEAFF	TGCGCCAGCAGCTCACAGGGGCCGGTCACTGAAGCTTTCTTT
TRBJ1-5	-	-	TRBV19	CASSIDRIRSNQPQHF	TGTGCCAGTAGTATAGACAGGATCCGTAGCAATCAGCCCCAGCATTTT
TRBJ1-2	-	-	TRBV14	CASSQDRYGYTF	TGTGCCAGCAGCCAAGACCGGTATGGCTACACCTTC
TRBJ2-7	-	TRBD1	TRBV7-2	CASSLRQGAYEQYF	TGTGCCAGCAGCTTAAGACAGGGGGCCTACGAGCAGTACTTC
TRBJ2-5	-	TRBD2	TRBV13	CASSSQSGGYQETQYF	TGTGCCAGCAGCAGCCAGAGCGGGGGGTATCAAGAGACCCAGTACTTC
TRBJ2-5	-	TRBD2	TRBV7-2	CASSFLGGVGETQYF	TGTGCCAGCAGCTTTTTGGGAGGGGTGGGAGAGACCCAGTACTTC
TRBJ2-5	once	TRBD2	TRBV29-1	CSVESGRGQETQYF	TGCAGCGTTGAAAGCGGGAGGGGGCAAGAGACCCAGTACTTC
TRBJ2-2	-	TRBD1	TRBV10-3	CAISGTARDGELFF	TGTGCCATCAGCGGGACAGCTCGGGACGGGGAGCTGTTTTTT
TRBJ1-2	-	-	TRBV11-2	CASSLDRDRANYGYTF	TGTGCCAGCAGCTTAGATCGAGACAGAGCTAACTATGGCTACACCTTC
TRBJ1-4	-	-	TRBV11-2	CASSLDPPEKLFF	TGTGCCAGCAGCTTAGATCCCCCAGAAAAACTGTTTTTT
TRBJ2-5	-	-	TRBV14	CASSQDRTTQYF	TGTGCCAGCAGCCAAGACCGGACAACCCAGTACTTC
TRBJ1-4	-	TRBD1	TRBV19	CASSLTGPNEKLFF	TGTGCCAGTAGTTTGACAGGGCCGAATGAAAAACTGTTTTTT
TRBJ1-5	-	TRBD1	TRBV30	CAWSVRQGAMGNQPQHF	TGTGCCTGGAGTGTACGACAGGGGGCGATGGGCAATCAGCCCCAGCATTTT